One sample yielded the 5 T cell receptor beta chains listed below, sequenced in a study of T cell responses to AZD1222 COVID-19 vaccine. Method: immunoSEQ multiplex PCR; TCRdb's copy keeps in-frame clones and lacks some. The sample gives around 180,000 clones, 80% to 90% of which show up once; under 6.5% is in the top ten. Sequences were derived from peripheral blood, sampled on day 0 of AZD1222 vaccination. The origin of the receptors is an adult in good health.

The chain couples TRBV18 to TRBJ1-3; D is uncertain. Trimming removed 2 bases at V and 4 bases at J, with 6 bases between. Germline lookup yields CDR1 KGHSH and CDR2 LQKENI. This CDR3 has 13 residues. The CDR3 reads CASSPGSGNTIYF. For the CDR3, the DNA is TGTGCCAGCTCACCAGGGTCCGGAAACACCATATATTTT.

The chain is built from TRBV24-1 and TRBJ2-3, with 8 bases fitting TRBD2. Unmatched junction bases numbered 7, after V lost 7 bases and J lost 2 bases. Germline lookup yields CDR1 KGHDR and CDR2 SFDVKD. The CDR3 spans 15 residues. The CDR3 nucleotides read TGTGCCACCAGAGCAGCGGGGGCCCACACAGATACGCAGTATTTT. Translated: CATRAAGAHTDTQYF.

The rearrangement joins TRBV28 to TRBJ1-2, with D maybe TRBD1 (6 bases). In germline, CDR1 is MDHEN, CDR2 SYDVKM. There are 12 residues in the CDR3. The V and J ends lost 9 bases and 6 bases respectively, with 14 bases between them. CDR3 in DNA: TGTGCCAGTCTAGGGGGTGTGAATGGCTACACCTTC. Translated, it gives CASLGGVNGYTF.

The J gene is TRBJ2-2, the V gene TRBV11-2; 9 bases line up with TRBD1. Per germline, CDR1 SGHAT and CDR2 FQNNGV. This CDR3 has 16 residues. Losses at the gene ends were 5 bases for V and 6 bases for J; bases not matched to a gene: 10. CDR3 protein: CASSRTNRGQAGELFF. The CDR3 DNA follows: TGTGCCAGCAGCCGCACAAACAGGGGGCAGGCCGGGGAGCTGTTTTTT.

CDR3 in amino acids: CASSGGPSNQPQHF. DNA for the CDR3: TGTGCCAGCAGCGGGGGGCCTAGCAATCAGCCCCAGCATTTT. V is TRBV6-5 and J is TRBJ1-5; D is perhaps TRBD1 (6 bases). The V gene lost 6 bases and the J gene lost 0 bases, with 9 bases spanning the gap. Germline loops: CDR1 MNHEY, CDR2 SVGAGI. The CDR3 extends over 14 amino acids.